These 31 T cell receptor beta chains were all obtained from the same sample, sequenced in a study of Ad26.COV2.S vaccination and SARS-CoV-2 variants. Stated treatment: some 19 received Ad26.COV2.S at low or high dose, single or two shots; 5 received placebo; per-sample allocation not given. Specimens were obtained on day 63 following the first vaccine or placebo injection. Measured with immunoSEQ multiplex PCR; TCRdb has only the in-frame clones, and not every one. The table records under 550,000 clones, around 87% of them present only once. Sequenced material: peripheral blood, taken in a trial of Ad26.COV2.S vaccine versus placebo. The receptor set was obtained from a person aged 18 to 59 who received the Ad26.COV2.S COVID-19 vaccine or a placebo.

This chain uses TRBV28 with TRBJ2-3; D call uncertain. Germline V CDR1 and CDR2: MDHEN, SYDVKM. The CDR3 extends over 16 amino acids. V was cut by 1 base and J by 0 bases, with 11 bases left in between. CDR3 amino acids: CASSLFRSPSTDTQYF. The CDR3, as DNA: TGTGCCAGCAGTTTATTTAGGAGTCCAAGCACAGATACGCAGTATTTT.

The genes are TRBV5-6 and TRBJ1-5; maybe TRBD1 (5 bases). Trimming took off 7 bases at V and 9 bases at J, with 20 bases between the two ends. The length of the CDR3 is 14 residues. The germline V gene has CDR1 SGHDT and CDR2 YYEEEE. The CDR3 protein is CASASGRSAGPQHF. The CDR3 DNA reads TGTGCCAGCGCCTCGGGGCGGAGTGCGGGGCCCCAGCATTTT.

The J gene is TRBJ1-4, the V gene TRBV18; maybe TRBD1 (5 bases). The CDR3 contains 13 residues. Germline CDR1 is KGHSH and CDR2 is LQKENI. Trimming cost V 8 bases and J 7 bases, with 14 bases left between them. CDR3 DNA sequence: TGTGCCAGCCACGGGGGGGTCGGTGAAAAACTGTTTTTT. It is translated as CASHGGVGEKLFF.

V usage is TRBV4-3 and J usage is TRBJ2-4; D is unresolved. V lost 4 bases and J 9 bases, leaving 7 bases between the germline ends. Germline values: CDR1 LGHNA, CDR2 YSLEER. The CDR3 has 11 amino acids. CDR3: CASSRETIQYF. In nucleotides, the CDR3 is TGCGCCAGCAGCCGAGAGACCATTCAGTACTTC.

This rearrangement joins TRBV6-4 to TRBJ1-5; 7 bases agree with TRBD1. CDR1 and CDR2 from the germline V gene are MRHNA and SNTAGT. Germline trimming cut 0 bases from V and 6 bases from J; bases unmatched to any gene: 20. This CDR3 spans 20 amino acids. CDR3 in DNA: TGTGCCAGCAGTGACTCTCGGGACAGACGCGGAACCCCTGAGGGTCAGCCCCAGCATTTT. It translates to CASSDSRDRRGTPEGQPQHF.

The rearrangement joins TRBV7-2 to TRBJ1-4; no clear D. The CDR3 length is 16 residues. Per the germline V gene, CDR1 is SGHTA and CDR2 is FQGNSA. The V gene lost 3 bases and the J gene lost 2 bases, with 13 bases spanning the gap. This chain's CDR3 is CASSFSVQATNEKLFF. The CDR3 DNA reads as TGTGCCAGCAGCTTTTCCGTCCAAGCCACTAATGAAAAACTGTTTTTT.

The chain links TRBV6-2 or TRBV6-3 to TRBJ2-7; a possible D gene is TRBD2 (5 bases). CDR3 size: 13 residues. Germline V CDR1 and CDR2: MNHEY, SVGEGT. V shed 3 bases and J shed 3 bases, with 9 bases lying between them. CDR3 bases: TGTGCCAGCAGTTATTCTGCGGGCTACGAGCAGTACTTC. Translated: CASSYSAGYEQYF.

The V gene is TRBV7-9, the J gene TRBJ2-3, with D unresolved. Deletions cut 7 bases from V and 5 bases from J, with 10 bases between. CDR3 size: 12 residues. Germline V gives CDR1 SEHNR, CDR2 FQNEAQ (reference sequence). The CDR3 loop reads CASTTKVDTQYF. DNA of the CDR3: TGTGCCAGCACCACCAAGGTAGATACGCAGTATTTT.

This chain connects TRBV5-1 to TRBJ1-3; D is perhaps TRBD1 (5 bases). With 0 bases removed from V and 0 bases from J, the gap between germline ends came to 16 bases. Germline-derived CDR1 and CDR2 are SGHRS and YFSETQ. There are 18 residues in the CDR3. The CDR3: CASSLGSRVSGSGNTIYF. The CDR3 DNA sequence: TGCGCCAGCAGCTTGGGGTCCAGGGTATCGGGCTCTGGAAACACCATATATTTT. Looking up the rest from reference TRBV5-1 and TRBJ1-3 gives the full variable domain: KAGVTQTPRYLIKTRGQQVTLSCSPISGHRSVSWYQQTPGQGLQFLFEYFSETQRNKGNFPGRFSGRQFSNSRSEMNVSTLELGDSALYLCASSLGSRVSGSGNTIYFGEGSWLTVV.

This chain connects TRBV2 to TRBJ2-1; 10 nucleotides line up with TRBD1. This CDR3 has 15 amino acids. V lost 11 bases, J lost 10 bases, and 17 bases stayed unmatched. Germline V lookup: CDR1 SNHLY, CDR2 FYNNEI. CDR3 DNA: TGTGCCGGTATAGGAGGGACAGGGGTATTATTGGAGCAGTTCTTC. This translates into CAGIGGTGVLLEQFF.

The chain recombines TRBV6-5 with TRBJ1-2; the D gene is possibly TRBD1 (6 bases). The length of the CDR3 is 14 residues. Looked up from germline, CDR1 is MNHEY and CDR2 is SVGAGI. Trimming stripped 2 bases from V and 4 bases from J, with 11 bases between. CDR3 in DNA: TGTGCCAGCAGTTACGACAGGACCTTCTATGGCTACACCTTC. This sequence encodes CASSYDRTFYGYTF.

The V call is TRBV6-2 or TRBV6-3, the J call TRBJ1-1; no firm D call. The CDR3 is 13 amino acids. Trimming removed 4 bases from V and 11 bases from J, with 17 bases in between. Germline CDR1 and CDR2: MNHEY and SVGEGT. The CDR3 region is CASSSYSDVSAFF. In nucleotides, the CDR3 is TGTGCCAGCAGTTCTTACAGCGACGTGAGTGCTTTCTTT.

The genes are TRBV6-5 and TRBJ1-2; D gene uncertain. Germline-derived CDR1 and CDR2 are MNHEY and SVGAGI. CDR3 length: 16 residues. V was trimmed by 2 bases and J by 1 base, leaving 14 bases between them. The CDR3 nucleotides read TGTGCCAGCAGTTACATTGGCCCCGAGGGTAACTATGGCTACACCTTC. Its translation is CASSYIGPEGNYGYTF.

J is TRBJ2-6 and V is TRBV7-2, with no clear D. V was clipped by 2 bases and J by 0 bases, with 5 bases between them. CDR1 and CDR2 from the germline V gene are SGHTA and FQGNSA. The CDR3 spans 15 residues. This chain's CDR3 is CASSLITSGANVLTF. In DNA, the CDR3 is TGTGCCAGCAGCTTAATCACCTCTGGGGCCAACGTCCTGACTTTC.

The chain is built from TRBV7-9 and TRBJ2-1; D gene uncertain. The germline V and J ends were trimmed by 5 bases and 7 bases, with 6 bases remaining between them. CDR3 length equals 11 residues. Germline lookup yields CDR1 SEHNR and CDR2 FQNEAQ (reference sequence). The CDR3, as DNA: TGTGCCAGCAGCCTAGAGAATGAGCAGTTCTTC. It yields the protein CASSLENEQFF.

This clone appeared a single time. The chain joins TRBV6-5 to TRBJ1-5; the match to TRBD1 covers 8 bases. The CDR3 runs 15 residues. CDR1 MNHEY and CDR2 SVGAGI come from the germline V gene. Trimming took 2 bases from V and 5 from J; bases not matched to a gene: 5. In DNA form, the CDR3 reads TGTGCCAGCAGTTACCGACAGGGGTTTGATCAGCCCCAGCATTTT. Translating gives CASSYRQGFDQPQHF.

The chain employs TRBV7-6 and TRBJ1-2; D possibly corresponds to TRBD1 (6 bases). The germline V and J ends were trimmed by 1 base and 2 bases, with 20 bases remaining between them. Germline lookup yields CDR1 SGHVS and CDR2 FNYEAQ. CDR3 size: 18 residues. The chain's CDR3 is CASSLDGVAGALNYGYTF. CDR3 DNA sequence: TGTGCCAGCAGCTTAGACGGGGTGGCAGGGGCTTTAAACTATGGCTACACCTTC.

The chain links TRBV7-9 to TRBJ2-3; the match to TRBD1 covers 7 bases. This CDR3 has 17 amino acids. Germline CDR1 and CDR2: SEHNR and FQNEAQ (reference sequence). The junction had 11 bases not matched to a gene; V was cut back by 3 bases and J by 2 bases. The CDR3 bases are TGTGCCAGCAGCTTCCTAGTCGGACAGGAACTCACAGATACGCAGTATTTT. This codes for CASSFLVGQELTDTQYF.

In nucleotides, the CDR3 is TGTGCCAGCCGCCCCGGGGTAGCCGAGAACACCGGGGAGCTGTTTTTT. Translation gives CASRPGVAENTGELFF. The chain joins TRBV7-9 to TRBJ2-2; possible D gene TRBD2, 5 bases. The CDR3 has 16 residues. Germline loops: CDR1 SEHNR, CDR2 FQNEAQ (reference sequence). V gave up 8 bases and J gave up 1 base, with 17 bases separating them.

CDR3 coding DNA: TGCGCCAGCAGCTTGGAGGGGGGCGGTACTGAAGCTTTCTTT. Its protein is CASSLEGGGTEAFF. J is TRBJ1-1 and V is TRBV5-1, with a weak D call TRBD1 (6 bases). Germline-derived CDR1 and CDR2 are SGHRS and YFSETQ. The CDR3 sequence is 14 residues long. Trimming cost V 0 bases and J 5 bases, with 11 bases left between them.

The genes are TRBV7-9 and TRBJ2-7; TRBD1 aligns across 8 bases. The CDR3 has 15 residues. V was clipped by 4 bases and J by 5 bases; unmatched bases: 10. Germline V gene data show CDR1 as SEHNR and CDR2 as FQNEAQ (reference sequence). The CDR3: CASSSYSDRAHEQYF. The CDR3 DNA reads as TGTGCCAGCAGCTCATATTCGGACAGGGCCCACGAGCAGTACTTC.

This clone came up once. The chain couples TRBV7-3 to TRBJ2-6; D gene ambiguous. V was trimmed by 6 bases and J by 0 bases, leaving 6 bases between them. From germline, CDR1 is SGHTA and CDR2 FQGTGA. The CDR3 is 14 residues long. For the CDR3, the DNA is TGTGCCAGCAGTATACTCTCTGGGGCCAACGTCCTGACTTTC. This sequence encodes CASSILSGANVLTF.

Only one count was recorded for this clone. The genes are TRBV5-6 and TRBJ2-2; TRBD2 matches at 9 bases. The germline CDR1 and CDR2 sequences are SGHDT and YYEEEE. The CDR3 length is 14 residues. V shed 2 bases, J shed 6 bases, and the junction held 2 bases outside the gene matches. As DNA, the CDR3 is TGTGCCAGCAGCTTTGAGCGGGGGGCCGGGGAGCTGTTTTTT. This codes for CASSFERGAGELFF.

About this clone: Other DNA sequences in this sample translate to the same CDR3. This rearrangement joins TRBV28 to TRBJ1-4; D might be TRBD1 (6 bases). V lost 5 bases and J 1 base, leaving 8 bases between the germline ends. Germline lookup yields CDR1 MDHEN and CDR2 SYDVKM. CDR3 length equals 14 residues. The CDR3: CASSQQGTNEKLFF. CDR3 coding DNA: TGTGCCAGCAGTCAACAGGGAACTAATGAAAAACTGTTTTTT.

The V gene is TRBV6-5, the J gene TRBJ2-3, with 9 bases matching TRBD2. The CDR3 consists of 15 residues. V lost 4 bases, J lost 6 bases, and 8 bases stayed unmatched. Germline V CDR1 and CDR2: MNHEY, SVGAGI. In DNA form, the CDR3 reads TGTGCCAGCAGTTCCGGGACTAGCCCCGTGGATACGCAGTATTTT. Protein: CASSSGTSPVDTQYF.

The chain uses TRBV5-1 and TRBJ1-6; D is perhaps TRBD1 (5 bases). Germline V gene sequence: CDR1 SGHRS, CDR2 YFSETQ. This CDR3 region has 16 residues. V lost 0 bases and J 7 bases, leaving 14 bases between the germline ends. This CDR3 reads CASSLASGPGNSPLHF. The CDR3 bases are TGCGCCAGCAGCTTGGCCTCGGGGCCCGGGAATTCACCCCTCCACTTT.

The chain links TRBV20-1 to TRBJ2-3, with a possible D match to TRBD2 (6 bases). The CDR3 contains 18 residues. In germline, CDR1 is DFQATT, CDR2 SNEGSKA (reference sequence). V was shortened by 3 bases and J by 2 bases, with 24 bases between the two germline ends. CDR3 protein: CSASGQEDLERATDTQYF. The CDR3 DNA is TGCAGTGCTAGTGGGCAAGAAGATCTGGAGCGGGCCACAGATACGCAGTATTTT.

The chain uses TRBV21-1 and TRBJ2-5; the table's D call TRBD1 went unverified against the DNA. TRBV21-1 is given as a pseudogene. This CDR3 has 15 residues. CDR3 in amino acids: CASSKGTGVQETQYF. The CDR3 DNA reads as TGTGCCAGCAGCAAAGGTACAGGGGTCCAAGAGACCCAGTACTTC.

This sequence joins TRBV19 and TRBJ1-3, with D perhaps matching TRBD1 (6 bases). CDR3 length: 15 amino acids. V was cut by 6 bases and J by 0 bases, with 12 bases left in between. CDR1 is LNHDA and CDR2 is SQIVND in the germline V gene (reference sequence). The CDR3 nucleotides read TGTGCCAGTAGGGACAGACCTAGCTCTGGAAACACCATATATTTT. Amino acid sequence: CASRDRPSSGNTIYF.

The V gene is TRBV5-6, the J gene TRBJ2-2; TRBD1 aligns across 11 bases. The CDR3 runs 17 residues. Germline CDR1 is SGHDT and CDR2 is YYEEEE. The V gene end was trimmed by 9 bases and the J gene end by 4 bases; junction bases not matched to a gene: 14. In DNA form, the CDR3 reads TGTGCCAAAGGACAGGGGGCCTTAGTTTCGAGCACCGGGGAGCTGTTTTTT. Translating it yields CAKGQGALVSSTGELFF.

The rearrangement joins TRBV24-1 to TRBJ2-3; 15 bases are a match to TRBD2. Germline loops: CDR1 KGHDR, CDR2 SFDVKD. This CDR3 contains 18 residues. The trim removed 5 bases at V and 1 base at J, leaving 6 bases unmatched. The chain's CDR3 is CATSGTSGGVGGTDTQYF. In nucleotides, the CDR3 is TGTGCCACCAGTGGGACTAGCGGGGGGGTCGGAGGCACAGATACGCAGTATTTT.